This record looks at one T cell receptor (beta chain) sequence and its context. This clonotype was counted a few times. There is no known antigen for this receptor. Per-nucleotide qualities are absent, and no much larger clonotype sits a single base away. The library was generated by multiplex PCR. Data came from an Illumina HiSeq 4000. iRepertoire HTBI primers and Arm-PCR amplification of CDR3 regions were used to construct TCR beta libraries. PCR products were gel purified before sequencing. In the paper's pipeline: Across samples, about 63 TRBV and 13 to 15 TRBJ segments were identified and used for gene usage analysis of CDR3 amino acid clonotypes. Filtered high-quality paired reads were merged into contigs using COPE and FqMerger. BLAST was used to align contigs to the IMGT TRBV, TRBD and TRBJ reference genes, and CDR3 was defined following IMGT. Any clonotype with a frequency above 0.1% was counted as a highly expanded clone. Shannon entropy was used to measure repertoire diversity, and the Gini coefficient was used to measure V-J evenness. A clonotype was considered public if more than one individual shared it. The public reads were run again by TCRdb, first through fastp at Q25 and then through MiXCR, and only productive beta chains were kept. Rows merge per CDR3 protein into single entries with the most common DNA and genes. The V and J calls reflect TCRdb's pipeline rather than the authors' work. For this sample there are 300,000 to 400,000 distinct CDR3 sequences; over 15% appear just once. The ten biggest clones cover just under 30% of the sample.

V trim: 4 bases; J trim: 7 bases; unmatched bases: 9. CDR1 and CDR2 (SGHRS, YFSETQ) derive from the germline V gene. The CDR3 holds 15 amino acids from the cysteine to the phenylalanine. Only the CDR3 region is kept as DNA, spanning 45 bases read in frame from base 1. The data originate from a study of regulatory T cells in long-lasting Graves disease (dated by TCRdb to about 2021). Study-level background: Newly diagnosed Graves' disease patients had taken antithyroid drugs for less than 3 months. This study used TCR sequencing and RNA sequencing of peripheral blood to compare persistent Graves' disease patients against newly diagnosed Graves' disease patients. The study took place in China and was registered as a clinical trial. A total of 35 or so samples were covered by TCR sequencing, comprising some 13 persistent and around 20 newly diagnosed Graves' disease patients. Summary of the overall study and its limitations: The small sample size was acknowledged by the authors as a limitation that may reduce accuracy. Sequencing and analysis were restricted to the TCR beta chain. Only peripheral blood was studied, because thyroid tissue, the primary lesion, was inaccessible. Persistent Graves' disease patients showed lower TCR Shannon entropy and fewer highly expanded clones than newly diagnosed patients, suggesting clonal expansion. More public clonotypes were shared among persistent patients (2,741) than among newly diagnosed patients (under 1,000). TRBV28, TRBJ1-2 and TRBJ2-5 were preferentially used in persistent disease, while TRBV20-1 and TRBJ2-1 were favored in newly diagnosed disease.

The sample's time point label, in plain terms: newly diagnosed GD, antithyroid drugs for less than 3 months. For both TCR sequencing and RNA sequencing, RNA was extracted from PBMCs in TRIzol. The diagnosis of Graves' disease was made according to American Thyroid Association guidelines. Patients for the study were recruited at an endocrinology department in Xi'an, China. From each patient, about 9 milliliters of peripheral blood was collected into an EDTA anticoagulant tube. Ficoll Paque Plus density gradient separation was used to isolate PBMCs, and no further T cell sorting was performed. An Agilent 2100 Bioanalyzer and agarose gel were used to check RNA quality, and a NanoDrop 2000 was used to measure RNA concentration. This same sample was also part of a study on T cells in Graves' hyperthyroidism and ophthalmopathy. Per the second study: Stable Graves' hyperthyroidism was defined as no progression to ophthalmopathy during 18 months of follow-up. Hyperthyroidism patients were newly diagnosed, with disease duration under 2 months, and aged 18 to 65 years. Any patient with an uncontrolled infection, another autoimmune disease, pregnancy or lactation was excluded. Diagnoses were established on the basis of clinical symptoms, serum thyroxine and TRAb, thyroid ultrasound, and orbital computed tomography. For the first round of RT-PCR on the TCR CDR3, the HTBI primer set was used together with the Qiagen OneStep RT-PCR kit. Most expanded thyroid clonotypes (frequency above 0.001) were also detected in blood, suggesting blood repertoires may reflect thyroid immune responses. Ophthalmopathy was separated from stable hyperthyroidism by a 13 V-J signature model, with over 85% sensitivity and approximately 84% specificity obtained in cross-validation and 80%/75% obtained in testing. In validation, the model predicted progression to ophthalmopathy with approximately 71% sensitivity and about 72% specificity, a median of about 6.7 months before onset. To identify TCR V-J signatures that set the groups apart, the researchers used a discovery cohort of approximately 98 patients, made up of 40 to 45 with Graves' ophthalmopathy and 55 to 65 with stable Graves' hyperthyroidism. An independent validation cohort of around 19 hyperthyroidism patients and over 15 patients who later progressed to ophthalmopathy tested prospective prediction of ophthalmopathy. The 85 to 100 discovery patients were divided at random into training and test sets in a 7:3 ratio. Thyroid tissue and blood T-cell repertoires from about six Graves' hyperthyroidism patients were also compared in the study. Following sampling, methimazole starting at 30 mg daily was given to hyperthyroidism patients, and high-dose intravenous methylprednisolone was given to ophthalmopathy patients. Libraries were constructed in a second round of multiplex PCR, after which size selection and purification were performed. Paired-end sequencing of the libraries was performed with 100 bp reads on an Illumina HiSeq2000. SOAPnuke was used to process the raw data, removing reads that contained adapters or uncalled bases, had a mean Phred below 15, or lacked an exact match to the constant primer or identifier. COPE v1.2.5 was used to merge the high-quality paired reads, and each unique nucleotide sequence was defined as a clonotype. MiTCR v1.1 was used to align the clonotypes against IMGT TRBV, TRBD and TRBJ reference segments. The analysis was restricted to V-J combinations with a frequency above 0.0001, which together covered about 99% of the repertoires. The TCS score was defined as F50 (clonal expansion) divided by E x V (chaos), with BLOSUM62-based TCRdist calculated between CDR3 peptides within each V-J. Welch's t-statistics and random forest reduced approximately 520 V-J features to 13, which were used in a naive Bayes classifier (R e1071). No statistical method was used to set the sample size in advance, and investigators knew the group allocation. The paper describes TCR Vbeta CDR3 sequencing of 135 peripheral blood samples, made up of 43 ophthalmopathy patients, 70 to 75 hyperthyroidism patients and some 17 progressor patients.

The chain is made from TRBV5-1 and TRBJ1-2, with 11 bases matching TRBD1. The sequence was collected from a man aged 35-49 years with Graves disease. Donor details come from another sample of the same person, matched by shared clones. The sample was peripheral blood mononuclear cells (PBMCs), taken at new diagnosis, from a patient treated with antithyroid drugs. The base sequence is TGCGCCAGCAGCACCGGACAGGGGGCGGTCTTTGGCTACACCTTC. It is translated as CASSTGQGAVFGYTF.